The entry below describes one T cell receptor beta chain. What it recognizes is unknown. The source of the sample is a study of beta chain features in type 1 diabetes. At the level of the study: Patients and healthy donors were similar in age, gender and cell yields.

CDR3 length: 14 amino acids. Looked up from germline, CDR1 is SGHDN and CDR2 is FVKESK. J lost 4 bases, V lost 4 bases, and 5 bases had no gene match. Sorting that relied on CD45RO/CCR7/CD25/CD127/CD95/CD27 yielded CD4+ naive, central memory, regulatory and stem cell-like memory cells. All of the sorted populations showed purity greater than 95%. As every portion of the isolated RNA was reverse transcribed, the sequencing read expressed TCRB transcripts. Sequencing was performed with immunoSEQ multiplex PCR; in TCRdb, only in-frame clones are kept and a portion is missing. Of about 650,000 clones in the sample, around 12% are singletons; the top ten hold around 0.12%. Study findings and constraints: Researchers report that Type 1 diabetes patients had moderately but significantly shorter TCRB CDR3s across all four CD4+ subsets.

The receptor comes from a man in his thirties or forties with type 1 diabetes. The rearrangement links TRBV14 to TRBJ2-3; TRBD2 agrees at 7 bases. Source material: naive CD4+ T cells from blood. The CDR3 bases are TGTGCCAGCAGCCCAGGGACTACAGCAGATACGCAGTATTTT. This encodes CASSPGTTADTQYF.